A single sample is the source of the 23 T cell receptor beta chains below, sequenced in a study of technical replicates of blood from a few donors. This table comes from immunoSEQ multiplex PCR, and its TCRdb copy is limited to in-frame clones, with some not included. The repertoire holds tens of thousands of clones, approximately 87% seen once, with about 4.6% in the top ten. The sample comprised PBMCs. These receptors all stem from a human donor in good health. Some clones in this sample may be carry-over from other donors' samples.

This rearrangement joins TRBV10-3 to TRBJ1-3; D might be TRBD1 (6 bases). The CDR3 totals 13 residues. The germline V and J ends were trimmed by 7 bases and 8 bases, with 15 bases remaining between them. Germline CDR1 is ENHRY and CDR2 is SYGVKD. In DNA form, the CDR3 reads TGTGCCATCACCCCGGGGCAGGGGTACACCATATATTTT. Translating gives CAITPGQGYTIYF.

The rearrangement links TRBV15 to TRBJ2-7, with 7 nucleotides matching TRBD1. The germline V gene encodes CDR1 LNHNV and CDR2 YYDKDF (reference sequence). The CDR3 has 12 residues. V lost 8 bases to trimming and J lost 3 bases; unmatched junction nucleotides: 4. The CDR3: CATGDSYYEQYF. In DNA form, the CDR3 reads TGTGCCACCGGGGACAGCTACTACGAGCAGTACTTC.

The chain couples TRBV5-1 to TRBJ2-3; TRBD1 matches at 8 bases. After removal of 0 bases from V and 4 bases from J, the junction contained 1 base not matched to a gene. The CDR3 loop spans 14 amino acids. CDR1 SGHRS and CDR2 YFSETQ come from the germline V gene. The CDR3 here is CASSLARGPDTQYF. The CDR3 nucleotides are TGCGCCAGCAGCTTGGCCAGGGGGCCAGATACGCAGTATTTT.

This CDR3 is CASSPDRRAQGSEQYF. In nucleotides, the CDR3 is TGCGCCAGCAGCCCCGACCGTAGAGCGCAAGGAAGCGAGCAGTACTTC. This sequence joins TRBV4-3 and TRBJ2-7; no firm D call. The CDR3 loop spans 16 amino acids. CDR1 and CDR2 from the germline V gene are LGHNA and YSLEER. Trimming took off 4 bases at V and 6 bases at J, with 22 bases between the two ends.

This chain links TRBV10-3 with TRBJ1-2; 10 positions agree with TRBD1. This CDR3 is 15 amino acids long. The trim removed 4 bases at V and 2 bases at J, leaving 4 bases unmatched. CDR1 is ENHRY and CDR2 is SYGVKD in the germline V gene. The CDR3 here is CAISGDRGRNYGYTF. DNA of the CDR3: TGTGCCATCAGTGGGGACAGGGGACGAAACTATGGCTACACCTTC.

The J gene is TRBJ1-5, the V gene TRBV6-5; 8 nucleotides agree with TRBD1. Germline trimming cut 5 bases from V and 3 bases from J; bases unmatched to any gene: 3. The CDR3 contains 14 residues. CDR1 and CDR2 from the germline V gene are MNHEY and SVGAGI. CDR3 sequence reads: CASSRRGLNQPQHF. The CDR3 nucleotides are TGTGCCAGCAGTCGCAGGGGGCTCAATCAGCCCCAGCATTTT.

The V gene is TRBV5-4, the J gene TRBJ1-2, with unresolved D. V gave up 4 bases and J gave up 7 bases, with 17 bases separating them. The CDR3 covers 14 residues. CDR1 is SGHNT, CDR2 YYREEE, per germline (reference sequence). The CDR3 DNA sequence: TGTGCCAGCAGCCAGTCAGCCGAAGCAGGTGGCTACACCTTC. Encoded protein: CASSQSAEAGGYTF.

The chain joins TRBV6-6 to TRBJ2-1; 8 nucleotides match TRBD2. The germline CDR1 and CDR2 sequences are MNHNY and SVGAGI (reference sequence). V lost 6 bases to trimming and J lost 5 bases; unmatched junction nucleotides: 6. The CDR3 runs to 14 residues. For the CDR3, the DNA is TGTGCCAGCAGGCGGAGCGGGGGCGACAATGAGCAGTTCTTC. It translates to CASRRSGGDNEQFF.

The genes are TRBV7-6 and TRBJ1-2, with a possible D match to TRBD1 (6 bases). Germline lookup yields CDR1 SGHVS and CDR2 FNYEAQ. The CDR3 contains 14 residues. V was pared by 5 bases and J by 4 bases, with 14 bases between. CDR3 nucleotide sequence: TGTGCCAGCAGCCCCGCGGGGGGGGCCTATGGCTACACCTTC. Residues: CASSPAGGAYGYTF.

This clone was seen once. The rearrangement links TRBV18 to TRBJ1-1; D perhaps matches TRBD1 (5 bases). The CDR3 sequence is 13 residues long. CDR1 KGHSH and CDR2 LQKENI come from the germline V gene. The V end lost 6 bases, the J end lost 11 bases, and 19 bases lay between the germline ends. The CDR3 protein is CASSRGERGMAFF. CDR3 bases: TGTGCCAGCTCCCGGGGGGAAAGGGGAATGGCTTTCTTT.

The J gene is TRBJ1-2, the V gene TRBV18; the match to TRBD1 covers 7 bases. The CDR3 spans 14 residues. CDR1 KGHSH and CDR2 LQKENI come from the germline V gene. V lost 5 bases and J lost 5; bases outside the gene matches: 8. The CDR3 nucleotides read TGTGCCAGCTCAGTCGACAGGGTTTGGTATGGCTACACCTTC. Its translation is CASSVDRVWYGYTF.

The chain joins TRBV30 to TRBJ1-5, with 9 bases fitting TRBD1. CDR1 is GTSNPN and CDR2 is SVGIG in the germline V gene (reference sequence). CDR3 length: 14 amino acids. After removal of 2 bases from V and 6 bases from J, the junction contained 5 bases not matched to a gene. CDR3 loop: CAWSTGGLGQPQHF. The CDR3 DNA reads as TGTGCCTGGAGTACAGGGGGCCTAGGTCAGCCCCAGCATTTT.

This CDR3 is CASSVRTASYEQYF. In DNA form, the CDR3 reads TGTGCCAGCAGCGTGCGGACAGCCTCCTACGAGCAGTACTTC. The chain recombines TRBV7-2 with TRBJ2-7, with D perhaps matching TRBD1 (6 bases). Germline V gene sequence: CDR1 SGHTA, CDR2 FQGNSA. Trimming took off 5 bases at V and 0 bases at J, with 11 bases between the two ends. The CDR3 runs 14 residues.

The rearrangement uses TRBV7-3 and TRBJ2-7; possible D gene TRBD1, 5 bases. Germline CDR1 is SGHTA and CDR2 is FQGTGA. This CDR3 spans 15 amino acids. V was shortened by 1 base and J by 6 bases, with 16 bases between the two germline ends. CDR3 nucleotides: TGTGCCAGCAGCTTAATCGGAAGGGGTCTTAGCGAGCAGTACTTC. It is translated as CASSLIGRGLSEQYF.

This clone was observed once. The chain combines TRBV2 with TRBJ1-1; the match to TRBD1 covers 7 bases. The CDR3 covers 15 residues. Germline V CDR1 and CDR2: SNHLY, FYNNEI. J gave up 3 bases and V 4 bases, and 8 bases lay outside the gene matches. The CDR3 DNA reads as TGTGCCAGCAGTGGTGGGGACAGTGGATACACTGAAGCTTTCTTT. This sequence encodes CASSGGDSGYTEAFF.

The chain recombines TRBV20-1 with TRBJ1-1; D gene unclear. Trimming stripped 1 base from V and 13 bases from J, with 13 bases between. The germline V gene has CDR1 DFQATT and CDR2 SNEGSKA (reference sequence). CDR3 size: 11 residues. The CDR3: CSARGGSMDFF. DNA for the CDR3: TGCAGTGCTAGAGGCGGGTCTATGGATTTCTTT.

Worth noting for this clone: This sample includes further DNA sequences coding for the same CDR3. The gene calls are TRBV5-1 and TRBJ2-1; 9 bases are a match to TRBD2. The J segment lost 4 bases and the V segment lost 4 bases, leaving 3 bases of the junction unmatched. The CDR3 runs to 14 residues. CDR1 and CDR2 (germline): SGHRS, YFSETQ. The DNA for the CDR3 is TGCGCCAGCAGCCCAAGCGGGGGGTACAATGAGCAGTTCTTC. Translated: CASSPSGGYNEQFF.

The CDR3 region is CASSELKGMNTEAFF. CDR3 bases: TGTGCCAGCAGTGAACTAAAGGGGATGAACACTGAAGCTTTCTTT. The chain combines TRBV6-1 with TRBJ1-1, with a tentative D call TRBD1 (5 bases). The CDR3 length is 15 residues. Germline values: CDR1 MNHNS, CDR2 SASEGT. The ends were cut back, 2 bases at V and 0 bases at J, with 10 bases in the middle.

J is TRBJ2-3 and V is TRBV5-6, with 7 bases lining up with TRBD2. The CDR3 extends over 14 amino acids. J lost 7 bases, V lost 3 bases, and 8 bases had no gene match. The germline V gene encodes CDR1 SGHDT and CDR2 YYEEEE. The CDR3 region has the DNA TGTGCCAGCAGCTCCGACGGGAGGTGGAATACGCAGTATTTT. It yields the protein CASSSDGRWNTQYF.

J is TRBJ2-5 and V is TRBV12-2; the table's D call, TRBD2, was not checked against the DNA. TRBV12-2 has pseudogene status. CDR3 length: 16 amino acids. Here the CDR3 DNA reads TGTGCAAGTCGCTTACTCCTAGCGGGTAACCAAGAGACCCAGTACTTC. Translation gives CASRLLLAGNQETQYF.

J is TRBJ2-7 and V is TRBV7-2; the D gene is possibly TRBD1 (7 bases). V gave up 5 bases and J gave up 3 bases, with 20 bases separating them. The CDR3 contains 16 residues. Germline values: CDR1 SGHTA, CDR2 FQGNSA. CDR3 nucleotides: TGTGCCAGCAGCCCCAAAGGGGGCGGGATGATCTACGAGCAGTACTTC. Its translation: CASSPKGGGMIYEQYF.

The table lists this clone with a count of one. V and J are TRBV5-4 and TRBJ2-1, with a possible D match to TRBD2 (6 bases). There are 15 residues in the CDR3. Germline CDR1 and CDR2: SGHNT and YYREEE (reference sequence). Trimming took 7 bases from V and 1 from J, leaving 15 bases between them. This CDR3 reads CASQRGTSSYNEQFF. CDR3 DNA sequence: TGTGCCAGCCAGAGAGGGACTTCGTCCTACAATGAGCAGTTCTTC.

This chain uses TRBV19 with TRBJ1-1; TRBD1 matches at 7 bases. The CDR3 contains 16 residues. Per germline, CDR1 LNHDA and CDR2 SQIVND (reference sequence). With V trimmed by 1 base and J by 4 bases, 9 bases remained unmatched. The CDR3: CASSIARTGFGTEAFF. In nucleotides, the CDR3 is TGTGCCAGTAGTATAGCCAGGACAGGATTTGGCACTGAAGCTTTCTTT.